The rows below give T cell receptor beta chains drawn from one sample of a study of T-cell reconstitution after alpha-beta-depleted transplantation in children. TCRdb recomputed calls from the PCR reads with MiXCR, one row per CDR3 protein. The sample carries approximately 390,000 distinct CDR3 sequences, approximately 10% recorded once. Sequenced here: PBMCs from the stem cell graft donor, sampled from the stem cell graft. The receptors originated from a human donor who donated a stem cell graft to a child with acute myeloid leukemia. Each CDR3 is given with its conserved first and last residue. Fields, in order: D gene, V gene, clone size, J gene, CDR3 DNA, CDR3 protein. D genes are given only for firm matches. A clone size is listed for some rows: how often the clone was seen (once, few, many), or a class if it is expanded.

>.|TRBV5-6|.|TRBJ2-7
TGTGCCAGCAGCTTGCTGTCTGTCGGGGAGCAGTACTTC
CASSLLSVGEQYF
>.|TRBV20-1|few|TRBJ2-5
TGCAGTGCTAGGCCGGGAAAAGAGACCCAGTACTTC
CSARPGKETQYF
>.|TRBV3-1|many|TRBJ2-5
TGTGCCAGCAGCCAAGGGACAAACCAAGAGACCCAGTACTTC
CASSQGTNQETQYF
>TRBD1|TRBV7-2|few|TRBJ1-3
TGTGCCAGCAGCTTAGCCAAGGACAGGGGGTTTGGAAACACCATATATTTT
CASSLAKDRGFGNTIYF
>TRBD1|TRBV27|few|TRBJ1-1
TGTGCCAGCAGTTTATTCCAGGGGGCGGGGGCTGAAGCTTTCTTT
CASSLFQGAGAEAFF
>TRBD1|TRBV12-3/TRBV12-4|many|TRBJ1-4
TGTGCCAGCAGCACTCGGACAGGGGCTGAAAAACTGTTTTTT
CASSTRTGAEKLFF
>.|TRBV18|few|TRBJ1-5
TGTGCCAGCTCACCATTACACAATCAGCCCCAGCATTTT
CASSPLHNQPQHF
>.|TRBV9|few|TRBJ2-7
TGTGCCAGCAGCGTAGGGCGGGGACCCCCTGCAACCTACGAGCAGTACTTC
CASSVGRGPPATYEQYF
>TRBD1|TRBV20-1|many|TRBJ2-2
TGCAGTGCAAAAAAACAGGGGAGCACCGGGGAGCTGTTTTTT
CSAKKQGSTGELFF
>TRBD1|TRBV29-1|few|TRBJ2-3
TGCAGCGTTGGTCCCGGGACAGGGCCAGCAGATACGCAGTATTTT
CSVGPGTGPADTQYF